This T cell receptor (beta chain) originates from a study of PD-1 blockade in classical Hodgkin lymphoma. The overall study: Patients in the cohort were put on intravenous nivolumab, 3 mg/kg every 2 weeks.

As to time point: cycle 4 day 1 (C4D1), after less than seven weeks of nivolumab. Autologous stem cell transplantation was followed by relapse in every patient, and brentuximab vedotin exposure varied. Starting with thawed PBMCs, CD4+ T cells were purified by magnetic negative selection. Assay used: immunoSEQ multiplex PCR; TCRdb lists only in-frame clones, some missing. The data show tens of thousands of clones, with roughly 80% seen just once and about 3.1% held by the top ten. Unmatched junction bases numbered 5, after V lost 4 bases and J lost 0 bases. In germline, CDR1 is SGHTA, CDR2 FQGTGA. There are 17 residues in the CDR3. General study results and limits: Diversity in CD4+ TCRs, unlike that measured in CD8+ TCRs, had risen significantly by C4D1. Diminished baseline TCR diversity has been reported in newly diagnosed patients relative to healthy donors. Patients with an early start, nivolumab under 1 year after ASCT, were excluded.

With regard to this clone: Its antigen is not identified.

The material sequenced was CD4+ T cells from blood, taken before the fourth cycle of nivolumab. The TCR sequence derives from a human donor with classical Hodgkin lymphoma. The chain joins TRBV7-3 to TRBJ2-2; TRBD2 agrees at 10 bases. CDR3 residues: CASSSRLAGANTGELFF. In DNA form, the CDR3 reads TGTGCCAGCAGCTCAAGACTAGCGGGTGCGAACACCGGGGAGCTGTTTTTT.